The rows below give T cell receptor beta chains drawn from one sample of a study of T cell responses to AZD1222 COVID-19 vaccine. Measured with immunoSEQ multiplex PCR; TCRdb has only the in-frame clones, and not every one. Of 75,000 to 95,000 clones listed, 92% are singletons. The material sequenced was peripheral blood, taken on day 0 of MenACWY control vaccination. The receptor set was obtained from an adult in good health. The CDR3 runs from the conserved cysteine through the conserved F or W. The order of the fields is J gene, clone size, D gene, V gene, CDR3 DNA, CDR3 protein. D genes are given only for firm matches. Size values are once, few and many counts, or a class for expanded clones, and some rows have none.

>TRBJ1-4|-|-|TRBV3-1/TRBV3-2
TGTGCCAGCAGCCAAGATGGGTCAACTAATGAAAAACTGTTTTTT
CASSQDGSTNEKLFF
>TRBJ2-5|-|TRBD1|TRBV29-1
TGCAGCGTTGACAGACAGGGGCGAGAGACCCAGTACTTC
CSVDRQGRETQYF
>TRBJ2-3|-|TRBD1|TRBV5-1
TGCGCCAGCAGCCCCGGGACAGACCTACGCACAGATACGCAGTATTTT
CASSPGTDLRTDTQYF
>TRBJ2-2|-|TRBD1|TRBV10-3
TGTGCCATCAGGGGACAGGGATTCGCCGGGGAGCTGTTTTTT
CAIRGQGFAGELFF
>TRBJ2-7|-|-|TRBV18
TGTGCCAGCTCACCCCTTCAGGTTAAGGGATACTACGAGCAGTACTTC
CASSPLQVKGYYEQYF
>TRBJ1-4|-|-|TRBV7-2
TGTGCCAGCAGCATACAGTGGGGGGCCCTTCGTGAAAAACTGTTTTTT
CASSIQWGALREKLFF
>TRBJ2-5|-|-|TRBV4-3
TGCGCCAGCAGCCAAGGGAAAAGAGGGGTTCAAGAGACCCAGTACTTC
CASSQGKRGVQETQYF
>TRBJ2-5|once|-|TRBV7-9
TGTGCCAGCAGCTTAGCGAGTCATATTCAAGAGACCCAGTACTTC
CASSLASHIQETQYF
>TRBJ1-5|-|TRBD1|TRBV6-5
TGTGCCAGCAGTACCGGACAGGGGGAACAGCCCCAGCATTTT
CASSTGQGEQPQHF
>TRBJ2-7|-|-|TRBV30
TGTGCCTCCTCACAGGGATACGAGCAGTACTTC
CASSQGYEQYF
>TRBJ1-1|-|-|TRBV6-5
TGTGCCAGCAGTCGTACACCAACCATGAACACTGAAGCTTTCTTT
CASSRTPTMNTEAFF
>TRBJ1-5|-|TRBD1|TRBV5-1
TGCGCCAGCAGCTTGGGACAGGGGCAGCCCCAGCATTTT
CASSLGQGQPQHF
>TRBJ2-3|-|-|TRBV12-3/TRBV12-4
TGTGCCAGCAAGAACAGGGGCACAGATACGCAGTATTTT
CASKNRGTDTQYF
>TRBJ2-7|-|TRBD1|TRBV5-1
TGCGCCAGCAGCTTCGGACAGGGATGGGACGAGCAGTACTTC
CASSFGQGWDEQYF
>TRBJ2-3|-|TRBD1|TRBV19
TGTGCCAGTAGCAAACAGGGGTCAACTAGCACAGATACGCAGTATTTT
CASSKQGSTSTDTQYF
>TRBJ2-7|once|-|TRBV19
TGTGCCAGTAGTACCTCCGGGACTCTCGAGCAGTACTTC
CASSTSGTLEQYF